Presented here are 12 T cell receptor beta chains from one specimen sequenced in a study of blood T cell repertoires in COVID-19. Generated by immunoSEQ multiplex PCR, the TCRdb table keeps only in-frame clones and is missing some. The data contain tens of thousands of clones, 88% of them singletons. Sequenced sample: peripheral blood. The receptors were sampled from a human donor in a cohort sampled during active COVID-19.

In its sample, this clone was seen once. V and J are TRBV19 and TRBJ2-1; 8 bases align to TRBD2. The CDR3 is made up of 14 amino acids. V trimming: 5 bases; J trimming: 4 bases; junction bases outside the gene matches: 4. The germline V gene has CDR1 LNHDA and CDR2 SQIVND (reference sequence). In DNA, the CDR3 is TGTGCCAGTAGTTATAGCGGGACATACAATGAGCAGTTCTTC. Translated, it gives CASSYSGTYNEQFF. Variable domain in full (rest from reference TRBV19 and TRBJ2-1): DGGITQSPKYLFRKEGQNVTLSCEQNLNHDAMYWYRQDPGQGLRLIYYSQIVNDFQKGDIAEGYSVSREKKESFPLTVTSAQKNPTAFYLCASSYSGTYNEQFFGPGTRLTVL.

The chain combines TRBV5-1 with TRBJ2-1, with 7 bases matching TRBD1. Trimming at V came to 0 bases and at J to 5 bases, leaving 2 bases not matched to a gene. The CDR3 has 14 amino acids. Germline-derived CDR1 and CDR2 are SGHRS and YFSETQ. CDR3 in DNA: TGCGCCAGCAGCTTGGGACAGGGTGACAATGAGCAGTTCTTC. It translates to CASSLGQGDNEQFF.

The V and J genes are TRBV7-2 and TRBJ1-5; 8 bases are shared with TRBD1. Germline lookup yields CDR1 SGHTA and CDR2 FQGNSA. The J segment lost 7 bases and the V segment lost 4 bases, leaving 3 bases of the junction unmatched. This CDR3 has 13 amino acids. The DNA for the CDR3 is TGTGCCAGCAGCTCTACAGGGGGACAGCCCCAGCATTTT. Protein: CASSSTGGQPQHF.

This chain links TRBV24-1 with TRBJ2-3; 10 nucleotides match TRBD1. The germline CDR1 and CDR2 sequences are KGHDR and SFDVKD. This CDR3 has 15 amino acids. The trim removed 5 bases at V and 3 bases at J, leaving 4 bases unmatched. The CDR3 DNA sequence: TGTGCCACCAGTGCCCGGGACAGGGGAACAGATACGCAGTATTTT. It yields the protein CATSARDRGTDTQYF.

This rearrangement joins TRBV6-5 to TRBJ2-7; maybe TRBD2 (6 bases). V was cut by 8 bases and J by 4 bases, with 15 bases left in between. This CDR3 region has 13 residues. CDR1 is MNHEY and CDR2 is SVGAGI in the germline V gene. The CDR3 DNA is TGTGCCAGCCGGTCACCGGGAGTATACGAGCAGTACTTC. Protein product: CASRSPGVYEQYF.

The chain joins TRBV14 to TRBJ2-5, with 14 positions matching TRBD2. V dropped 3 bases and J dropped 5; count of bases not matched to a gene: 8. Looked up from germline, CDR1 is SGHDN and CDR2 is FVKESK. This CDR3 comprises 17 residues. The DNA for the CDR3 is TGTGCCAGCAGCCAGGCCGGGACTAGCGGGAGTTGGGAGACCCAGTACTTC. Translating gives CASSQAGTSGSWETQYF.

The gene calls are TRBV19 and TRBJ2-2; 7 nucleotides align to TRBD1. The CDR3 has 14 residues. Germline V gene lookup returns CDR1 LNHDA and CDR2 SQIVND (reference sequence). The trim removed 4 bases at V and 5 bases at J, leaving 4 bases unmatched. The CDR3 DNA reads TGTGCCAGTAGTAGACAGGGCGGAACCGGGGAGCTGTTTTTT. It translates to CASSRQGGTGELFF.

This clone was recorded a few times. This chain links TRBV10-3 with TRBJ1-1, with 9 positions matching TRBD1. The V segment lost 4 bases and the J segment 6 bases; nucleotides outside the gene matches: 6. The V gene's germline CDR1 is ENHRY and CDR2 SYGVKD. The CDR3 length is 14 residues. The CDR3 spells CAISGTGGQAEAFF. The CDR3 DNA is TGTGCCATCAGTGGAACAGGGGGCCAGGCTGAAGCTTTCTTT.

This chain links TRBV21-1 with TRBJ1-1. TRBV21-1 is deemed a pseudogene. The CDR3 has 13 amino acids. The CDR3 sequence is CASSKPPRGEAFF. The CDR3 nucleotides read TGTGCCAGCAGCAAACCACCCCGAGGGGAAGCTTTCTTT.

The rearrangement joins TRBV19 to TRBJ1-4; 7 bases align to TRBD1. Germline CDR1 reads LNHDA; CDR2 reads SQIVND (reference sequence). This CDR3 is 18 amino acids long. V was pared by 4 bases and J by 3 bases, with 14 bases of the junction left unmatched. In DNA form, the CDR3 reads TGTGCCAGTAGTAACCCCGGGACAGCGTCGCAGGCTAATGAAAAACTGTTTTTT. This codes for CASSNPGTASQANEKLFF.

The chain is built from TRBV10-3 and TRBJ1-2, with D tentatively TRBD1 (5 bases). V shed 2 bases and J shed 8 bases, with 12 bases lying between them. This CDR3 spans 13 amino acids. The germline V gene has CDR1 ENHRY and CDR2 SYGVKD. The CDR3 DNA reads as TGTGCCATCAGTGAGGGTGATTGGGGCGGCTACACCTTC. Residues: CAISEGDWGGYTF.

The V and J genes are TRBV5-1 and TRBJ2-7; 9 bases match TRBD1. Germline V gene lookup returns CDR1 SGHRS and CDR2 YFSETQ. The CDR3 has 15 residues. Trimming removed 2 bases from V and 4 bases from J; junction bases left unmatched: 7. CDR3 in DNA: TGCGCCAGCAGCTTTGGCGGGACAGGGAGGTACGAGCAGTACTTC. This gives the protein CASSFGGTGRYEQYF.